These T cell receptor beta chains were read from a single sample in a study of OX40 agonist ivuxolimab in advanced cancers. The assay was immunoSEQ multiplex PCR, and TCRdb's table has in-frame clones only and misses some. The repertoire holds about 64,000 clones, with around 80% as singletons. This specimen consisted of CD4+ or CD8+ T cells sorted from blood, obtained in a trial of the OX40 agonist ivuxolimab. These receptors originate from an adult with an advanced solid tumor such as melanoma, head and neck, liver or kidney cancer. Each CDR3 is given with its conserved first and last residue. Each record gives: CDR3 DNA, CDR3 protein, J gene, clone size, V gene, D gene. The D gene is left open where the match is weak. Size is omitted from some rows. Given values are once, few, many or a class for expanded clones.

CDR3 DNA: TGTGCCAGCAGCTACCTGGGTTTTAAAAACTATGGCTACACCTTC
CDR3 protein: CASSYLGFKNYGYTF
J gene: TRBJ1-2
clone size: -
V gene: TRBV6-1
D gene: -

CDR3 DNA: TGTGCCACCAGTCCCGACAGGGGCAATCAGCCCCAGCATTTT
CDR3 protein: CATSPDRGNQPQHF
J gene: TRBJ1-5
clone size: -
V gene: TRBV15
D gene: TRBD1

CDR3 DNA: TGTGCCAGCAGCTTAGGCCCCCTAGGACAGCCCCAGCATTTT
CDR3 protein: CASSLGPLGQPQHF
J gene: TRBJ1-5
clone size: few
V gene: TRBV13
D gene: -

CDR3 DNA: TGTGCCAGCAGCTCGGGGCGTACTAGCGGGGGAATTCAAGAGACCCAGTACTTC
CDR3 protein: CASSSGRTSGGIQETQYF
J gene: TRBJ2-5
clone size: -
V gene: TRBV5-8
D gene: TRBD2

CDR3 DNA: TGTGCCAGCAGTTTATCACCCCGGACAGCAACTGAAGCTTTCTTT
CDR3 protein: CASSLSPRTATEAFF
J gene: TRBJ1-1
clone size: -
V gene: TRBV27
D gene: -

CDR3 DNA: TGTGCCAGCAGCTTAGCTGGGACCTCGGCTAACTATGGCTACACCTTC
CDR3 protein: CASSLAGTSANYGYTF
J gene: TRBJ1-2
clone size: -
V gene: TRBV7-9
D gene: -

CDR3 DNA: TGCAGCGCACGACAGGGGGCAGGCAATGAGCAGTTCTTC
CDR3 protein: CSARQGAGNEQFF
J gene: TRBJ2-1
clone size: -
V gene: TRBV29-1
D gene: TRBD1

CDR3 DNA: TGTGCCAGAACATGGGGCCCGGGAGTCAATTCACCCCTCCACTTT
CDR3 protein: CARTWGPGVNSPLHF
J gene: TRBJ1-6
clone size: -
V gene: TRBV2
D gene: -

CDR3 DNA: TGTGCCAGCAGCTTAGAAACTACTCGGTCACCCCTCCACTTT
CDR3 protein: CASSLETTRSPLHF
J gene: TRBJ1-6
clone size: -
V gene: TRBV7-9
D gene: -

CDR3 DNA: TGTGCCAGCAGCTTGGGACAGTCGGGTTCACCCCTCCACTTT
CDR3 protein: CASSLGQSGSPLHF
J gene: TRBJ1-6
clone size: once
V gene: TRBV7-3
D gene: TRBD1

CDR3 DNA: TGTGCCAGCAGCCCTTCTCGGGCTACAGGCTACACCTTC
CDR3 protein: CASSPSRATGYTF
J gene: TRBJ1-2
clone size: -
V gene: TRBV7-2
D gene: -

CDR3 DNA: TGTGCCAGCAGCTTTGAAGTCAACAATGAGCAGTTCTTC
CDR3 protein: CASSFEVNNEQFF
J gene: TRBJ2-1
clone size: -
V gene: TRBV7-9
D gene: -

CDR3 DNA: TGTGCCAGCAGTTCCTTCGTAACTAGAACCTACGAGCAGTACTTC
CDR3 protein: CASSSFVTRTYEQYF
J gene: TRBJ2-7
clone size: -
V gene: TRBV27
D gene: -

CDR3 DNA: TGCGCCAGCAGGAGGACAGGGGACCGCTATGGCTACACCTTC
CDR3 protein: CASRRTGDRYGYTF
J gene: TRBJ1-2
clone size: once
V gene: TRBV5-1
D gene: TRBD1

CDR3 DNA: TGCGCCAGCAGCTTGGGGACTAGCGATTACAATGAGCAGTTCTTC
CDR3 protein: CASSLGTSDYNEQFF
J gene: TRBJ2-1
clone size: -
V gene: TRBV5-1
D gene: TRBD2

CDR3 DNA: TGTGCCAGCAGCCGGGGACTAGACTCCTACGAGCAGTACTTC
CDR3 protein: CASSRGLDSYEQYF
J gene: TRBJ2-7
clone size: -
V gene: TRBV7-6
D gene: TRBD2

CDR3 DNA: TGTGCCAGCAGTGAAATTGGGACAGGGTTTCAGCCCCAGCATTTT
CDR3 protein: CASSEIGTGFQPQHF
J gene: TRBJ1-5
clone size: -
V gene: TRBV2
D gene: TRBD1

CDR3 DNA: TGTGCCAGCAGCCCAACCCTGGGGGCTAGTGGCTACACCTTC
CDR3 protein: CASSPTLGASGYTF
J gene: TRBJ1-2
clone size: -
V gene: TRBV7-3
D gene: -

CDR3 DNA: TGTGCCAGCTCACCACCAGGGACAGTCTTTAGCGCTAACTATGGCTACACCTTC
CDR3 protein: CASSPPGTVFSANYGYTF
J gene: TRBJ1-2
clone size: -
V gene: TRBV18
D gene: TRBD1

CDR3 DNA: TGTGCCAGCTCACCACCTGCTGGTGCTGTAAGCTCCTACGAGCAGTACTTC
CDR3 protein: CASSPPAGAVSSYEQYF
J gene: TRBJ2-7
clone size: few
V gene: TRBV18
D gene: -

CDR3 DNA: TGTGCCAGCAGCTTAGCGCGTCGGCAAGAGACCCAGTACTTC
CDR3 protein: CASSLARRQETQYF
J gene: TRBJ2-5
clone size: -
V gene: TRBV7-2
D gene: -

CDR3 DNA: TGTGCCAGCAGTGAAGTACGGGGGGTCAATCAGCCCCAGCATTTT
CDR3 protein: CASSEVRGVNQPQHF
J gene: TRBJ1-5
clone size: -
V gene: TRBV6-1
D gene: -

CDR3 DNA: TGTGCCAGCAGCCCTCAGAGTTCCTCCTACGAGCAGTACTTC
CDR3 protein: CASSPQSSSYEQYF
J gene: TRBJ2-7
clone size: -
V gene: TRBV7-2
D gene: -

CDR3 DNA: TGTGCCATCAGTGATGAGTCGAGACAGGGCGTTGACGGGCAGTACTTC
CDR3 protein: CAISDESRQGVDGQYF
J gene: TRBJ2-7
clone size: -
V gene: TRBV10-3
D gene: TRBD1

CDR3 DNA: TGTGCCAGCAGCCCTAGACAGGGAAGAGAGTCACCCCTCCACTTT
CDR3 protein: CASSPRQGRESPLHF
J gene: TRBJ1-6
clone size: few
V gene: TRBV11-3
D gene: TRBD1

CDR3 DNA: TGTGCCAGCAGTTCCGCCGGGACTAGCGGGAGTTACGAGCAGTACTTC
CDR3 protein: CASSSAGTSGSYEQYF
J gene: TRBJ2-7
clone size: -
V gene: TRBV28
D gene: TRBD2

CDR3 DNA: TGTGCCAGCTCACCCGGACTAGCGGGGAGCTCCTACGAGCAGTACTTC
CDR3 protein: CASSPGLAGSSYEQYF
J gene: TRBJ2-7
clone size: -
V gene: TRBV18
D gene: TRBD2

CDR3 DNA: TGTGCCAGCAGTTACTCGGCTCAGGGCGACGAGCAGTACTTC
CDR3 protein: CASSYSAQGDEQYF
J gene: TRBJ2-7
clone size: -
V gene: TRBV6-5
D gene: -

CDR3 DNA: TGTGCCAGCAGTGAAGGGGGCCTTGGCTACACCTTC
CDR3 protein: CASSEGGLGYTF
J gene: TRBJ1-2
clone size: -
V gene: TRBV6-1
D gene: -

CDR3 DNA: TGCGCCAGCAGCTTTGGGGGTCCTATCTACGAGCAGTACTTC
CDR3 protein: CASSFGGPIYEQYF
J gene: TRBJ2-7
clone size: -
V gene: TRBV5-1
D gene: -

CDR3 DNA: TGTGCCAGCTCGCTGAATGGCAGACTCACAGATACGCAGTATTTT
CDR3 protein: CASSLNGRLTDTQYF
J gene: TRBJ2-3
clone size: -
V gene: TRBV18
D gene: -

CDR3 DNA: TGCGCCAGCAGCTTGCCCAGCAGCTCCTACGAGCAGTACTTC
CDR3 protein: CASSLPSSSYEQYF
J gene: TRBJ2-7
clone size: -
V gene: TRBV5-1
D gene: -

CDR3 DNA: TGTGCCAGCAGCTTATGGGACACCTTGAACACTGAAGCTTTCTTT
CDR3 protein: CASSLWDTLNTEAFF
J gene: TRBJ1-1
clone size: -
V gene: TRBV11-3
D gene: -

CDR3 DNA: TGTGCCAGCAGCTTGGGGGGAGGTAGCTACGAGCAGTACTTC
CDR3 protein: CASSLGGGSYEQYF
J gene: TRBJ2-7
clone size: -
V gene: TRBV5-6
D gene: -

CDR3 DNA: TGTGCCAGCAGCAAAGCTCGGGCGGGAGGCGAGCAGTACTTC
CDR3 protein: CASSKARAGGEQYF
J gene: TRBJ2-7
clone size: -
V gene: TRBV11-1
D gene: TRBD2

CDR3 DNA: TGTGCCAGCAGACCAGTTTTTTCCAGGAACACTGAAGCTTTCTTT
CDR3 protein: CASRPVFSRNTEAFF
J gene: TRBJ1-1
clone size: once
V gene: TRBV5-6
D gene: -

CDR3 DNA: TGTGCCAGCAGCTTAGAGCCGAGCGGTGCAACTAATGAAAAACTGTTTTTT
CDR3 protein: CASSLEPSGATNEKLFF
J gene: TRBJ1-4
clone size: -
V gene: TRBV7-9
D gene: -

CDR3 DNA: TGTGCCAGCAGCCACCCCCTCCGACAGGGGGCAGGTTCGGGCTATGGCTACACCTTC
CDR3 protein: CASSHPLRQGAGSGYGYTF
J gene: TRBJ1-2
clone size: -
V gene: TRBV13
D gene: TRBD1

CDR3 DNA: TGTGCCACGAGGCCAACCGTCAACGAGCAGTACTTC
CDR3 protein: CATRPTVNEQYF
J gene: TRBJ2-7
clone size: -
V gene: TRBV6-1
D gene: -

CDR3 DNA: TGTGCCAGCAGTGAAGGACAGGGGGACACCGGGGAGCTGTTTTTT
CDR3 protein: CASSEGQGDTGELFF
J gene: TRBJ2-2
clone size: medium-sized
V gene: TRBV25-1
D gene: TRBD1

CDR3 DNA: TGTGCCAGCAGTGGCTGGACCCCTGGTAATGAGCAGTTCTTC
CDR3 protein: CASSGWTPGNEQFF
J gene: TRBJ2-1
clone size: -
V gene: TRBV2
D gene: -

CDR3 DNA: TGCGCCAGCAGCCAACTTCATGAATCCTACCACAGGGGGCAGTACTTC
CDR3 protein: CASSQLHESYHRGQYF
J gene: TRBJ2-7
clone size: -
V gene: TRBV4-1
D gene: TRBD1

CDR3 DNA: TGTGCCAGCAGTTACTCGATTGTTGGAAACACCATATATTTT
CDR3 protein: CASSYSIVGNTIYF
J gene: TRBJ1-3
clone size: -
V gene: TRBV6-5
D gene: -

CDR3 DNA: TGCGCCAGCAGCTTGGAGGGGGGCGTACTCTACGAGCAGTACTTC
CDR3 protein: CASSLEGGVLYEQYF
J gene: TRBJ2-7
clone size: -
V gene: TRBV5-1
D gene: -

CDR3 DNA: TGCAGCGTTGCACAGGGGCGTAACTATGGCTACACCTTC
CDR3 protein: CSVAQGRNYGYTF
J gene: TRBJ1-2
clone size: -
V gene: TRBV29-1
D gene: TRBD1

CDR3 DNA: TGTGCCAGCAGCTTAAACAGCCTAAGGACCCAGTACTTC
CDR3 protein: CASSLNSLRTQYF
J gene: TRBJ2-5
clone size: -
V gene: TRBV11-1
D gene: -

CDR3 DNA: TGTGCCAGCAGCCCCCAAGGGGAGGGGGGGGGCCCGGAGACCCAGTACTTC
CDR3 protein: CASSPQGEGGGPETQYF
J gene: TRBJ2-5
clone size: -
V gene: TRBV11-3
D gene: -

CDR3 DNA: TGCGCCAGCACCAATCTCCGGGACGGGAACACCGGGGAGCTGTTTTTT
CDR3 protein: CASTNLRDGNTGELFF
J gene: TRBJ2-2
clone size: -
V gene: TRBV10-1
D gene: -

CDR3 DNA: TGTGCCAGCAGCTTAGGGGGGCAAGCTTTCTTT
CDR3 protein: CASSLGGQAFF
J gene: TRBJ1-1
clone size: -
V gene: TRBV13
D gene: -

CDR3 DNA: TGTGCCAGCTCACCGAGGGCGGAAGAGACCCAGTACTTC
CDR3 protein: CASSPRAEETQYF
J gene: TRBJ2-5
clone size: -
V gene: TRBV18
D gene: -

CDR3 DNA: TGTGCCATCAGTGGCCAATCCACCTACGAGCAGTACTTC
CDR3 protein: CAISGQSTYEQYF
J gene: TRBJ2-7
clone size: once
V gene: TRBV10-3
D gene: -

CDR3 DNA: TGTGCCAGCAGCTTTGAGGACCAGGGAGTTTGGAGTTACGAGCAGTACTTC
CDR3 protein: CASSFEDQGVWSYEQYF
J gene: TRBJ2-7
clone size: -
V gene: TRBV12-1
D gene: -

CDR3 DNA: TGTGCCAGCAGCTCTGGACAGTTTAGCAATCAGCCCCAGCATTTT
CDR3 protein: CASSSGQFSNQPQHF
J gene: TRBJ1-5
clone size: -
V gene: TRBV7-9
D gene: -

CDR3 DNA: TGTGCCAGTAGTATGTCAGGCAGTTTGAACACTGAAGCTTTCTTT
CDR3 protein: CASSMSGSLNTEAFF
J gene: TRBJ1-1
clone size: -
V gene: TRBV19
D gene: -

CDR3 DNA: TGCGCCAGCAGCCAAGAACCCAAGAGTAACTCTGGGGCCAACGTCCTGACTTTC
CDR3 protein: CASSQEPKSNSGANVLTF
J gene: TRBJ2-6
clone size: -
V gene: TRBV4-1
D gene: -